The rows below give T cell receptor beta chains drawn from one sample of a study of T cells expressing NK-cell markers. TCRdb reprocessed the 5' RACE reads and reports one entry per CDR3 protein, with no DNA. The sample's table shows 200,000 to 300,000 distinct CDR3 sequences. The sequencing sample was made of blood T cells: a sorted CD56 or NKG2C T cell subset, CD4+ or CD8+ T cells, or bulk PBMC T cells (not recorded which). The receptors come from a man in his late teens or twenties in good health. Both conserved end residues are part of each CDR3. The order of the fields is CDR3 length, V gene, J gene, CDR3 protein.

15	TRBV11-3	TRBJ2-5	CASSYAHRGQETQYF
11	TRBV18	TRBJ2-7	CASSPGQEQYF
14	TRBV10-3	TRBJ2-1	CAISSVGRDNEQFF
15	TRBV6-2/TRBV6-3	TRBJ2-7	CASSYSAGSLWEQYF
12	TRBV5-4	TRBJ1-1	CASSFRGYEAFF
13	TRBV10-2	TRBJ2-3	CASKLAGTDTQYF
11	TRBV29-1	TRBJ2-1	CSVARGTEQFF
18	TRBV6-5	TRBJ2-6	CASSPRQGVHSGANVLTF
15	TRBV7-6	TRBJ2-1	CASSLIRDPGNEQFF
14	TRBV12-3/TRBV12-4	TRBJ1-2	CASTRQGKDYGYTF
15	TRBV24-1	TRBJ2-2	CATSDTTGLHGELFF
19	TRBV20-1	TRBJ1-5	CSARLLGILGGSTNQPQHF
17	TRBV12-3/TRBV12-4	TRBJ1-2	CASSSRTPRQGGRGYTF
15	TRBV11-2	TRBJ2-3	CASSPPGPWGGTQYF
13	TRBV20-1	TRBJ2-1	CSAAGTSAKEQFF
12	TRBV28	TRBJ2-7	CATDGGSYEQYF
15	TRBV5-1	TRBJ2-1	CASSLVAVARNEQFF
13	TRBV12-3/TRBV12-4	TRBJ1-5	CASRFGPRQPQHF
14	TRBV6-2/TRBV6-3	TRBJ1-1	CASSYQNGGTEAFF
18	TRBV5-6	TRBJ2-5	CASSPRGGGLAVQETQYF
12	TRBV20-1	TRBJ1-6	CSARGDRFLLHF
15	TRBV7-9	TRBJ2-2	CASSLGDRYTGELFF
16	TRBV7-3	TRBJ2-5	CASSQRGQGFQETQYF
17	TRBV12-3/TRBV12-4	TRBJ2-1	CASSLVLAGGGVDEQFF
11	TRBV5-1	TRBJ2-1	CASSATHEQFF
16	TRBV15	TRBJ2-2	CATSRGRTGITGELFF
16	TRBV20-1	TRBJ1-4	CSARDVETSPSEKLFF
14	TRBV7-9	TRBJ1-1	CASSFPQGAVEAFF
13	TRBV12-3/TRBV12-4	TRBJ2-7	CASSSLQGYEQYF
18	TRBV10-3	TRBJ2-6	CAINQGPPMGSGANVLTF
14	TRBV12-3/TRBV12-4	TRBJ2-1	CASGRSPSPNEQFF
16	TRBV15	TRBJ2-5	CATSHRQAGAGKTQYF
15	TRBV7-2	TRBJ2-5	CASSLRREKGETQYF
16	TRBV20-1	TRBJ2-1	CSAPPPAGGPHNEQFF
15	TRBV7-2	TRBJ2-5	CASSLVLTLQETQYF
17	TRBV7-8	TRBJ2-7	CASSQGQGLGATYEQYF
13	TRBV10-3	TRBJ1-2	CAISQDRGGGYTF
13	TRBV28	TRBJ2-1	CASFGQPQFEQFF
13	TRBV12-3/TRBV12-4	TRBJ1-1	CASSLAEGTEAFF
15	TRBV7-9	TRBJ2-1	CASSPRTRSYNEQFF
15	TRBV10-3	TRBJ1-5	CAIRATGGSNQPQHF